The clone carrying this T cell receptor (beta chain) was counted many times. What it recognizes is unknown. The sample originates from a study of read filtering for tumor transcriptome and immune sequencing. From approximately 430 ng of RNA, a library with molecular barcoded alpha/delta and beta/gamma adaptors was made. MiXCR, applied by TCRdb to the reads, yields one record per CDR3 protein. The table records about 130,000 distinct CDR3 sequences, 13% of them present only once. The CDR3 consists of 12 residues. The V gene's germline CDR1 is DFQATT and CDR2 SNEGSKA (reference sequence). Trimming took 5 bases from V and 3 from J, leaving 8 bases between them. Overall study findings and caveats: Correlation between methods rose after single-read clonotypes were removed.

The receptor comes from a donor at least 40 years old with multiple myeloma. Sequences were obtained from a population of CD138-negative cells sorted from bone marrow. The chain couples TRBV20-1 to TRBJ2-1; D possibly corresponds to TRBD2 (6 bases). Here the CDR3 DNA reads TGCAGTGCTTGGAGGGACTACAATGAGCAGTTCTTC. Residues: CSAWRDYNEQFF.